A selection of T cell receptor beta chains follows, all from one sample in a study of T cell changes during pregnancy in multiple sclerosis. Measured with immunoSEQ multiplex PCR; TCRdb has only the in-frame clones, and not every one. The sample includes approximately 53,000 clones, roughly 92% of them seen just once. The sample consisted of CD4+ T cells from peripheral blood mononuclear cells, taken before pregnancy. The receptors shown here come from a female donor with multiple sclerosis, enrolled in a pregnancy study. Both conserved end residues are part of each CDR3. A D gene is named only where the DNA matches it firmly. Where a row states a size, it is once, few, many or the class of an expanded clone; other rows omit it.

CDR3 protein,CDR3 DNA,clone size,D gene,J gene,V gene
CASSLYTGNHEQYF,TGTGCCAGCAGCTTATATACAGGGAACCACGAGCAGTACTTC,-,-,TRBJ2-7,TRBV7-2
CASSSRLLNTEAFF,TGTGCCAGCAGCTCGCGACTTCTGAACACTGAAGCTTTCTTT,-,-,TRBJ1-1,TRBV5-4
CATSRDRTGGWGETQYF,TGTGCCACCAGCAGAGACCGGACAGGGGGCTGGGGGGAGACCCAGTACTTC,-,TRBD1,TRBJ2-5,TRBV15
CASSELGVSSANTGELFF,TGTGCCAGCAGTGAACTGGGTGTGTCTAGCGCGAACACCGGGGAGCTGTTTTTT,once,-,TRBJ2-2,TRBV6-1
CASSGRTSGSPEQYF,TGTGCCAGCAGTGGACGGACTAGCGGGAGTCCTGAGCAGTACTTC,few,TRBD2,TRBJ2-7,TRBV6-1
CASKKDRGSEKLFF,TGTGCCAGTAAAAAGGACAGGGGGAGTGAAAAACTGTTTTTT,-,TRBD1,TRBJ1-4,TRBV19
CASSPQASGNEQFF,TGTGCCAGCTCACCACAGGCCAGCGGCAATGAGCAGTTCTTC,once,-,TRBJ2-1,TRBV18
CASSGQQGEAYNEQFF,TGTGCCAGCAGTGGGCAACAGGGGGAGGCTTACAATGAGCAGTTCTTC,-,TRBD1,TRBJ2-1,TRBV6-6
CASRPPGLALYEQYF,TGTGCCAGCAGACCTCCGGGACTAGCTCTCTACGAGCAGTACTTC,-,TRBD2,TRBJ2-7,TRBV28
CASSLARRNTEAFF,TGCGCCAGCAGCTTGGCTCGGAGAAACACTGAAGCTTTCTTT,-,-,TRBJ1-1,TRBV5-1
CASRGQPNSPLHF,TGTGCCAGCAGGGGACAGCCAAATTCACCCCTCCACTTT,-,TRBD1,TRBJ1-6,TRBV7-9
CASSFQGNTEAFF,TGCGCCAGCAGCTTTCAGGGTAACACTGAAGCTTTCTTT,-,-,TRBJ1-1,TRBV5-1
CASSGNIQETQYF,TGCGCCAGCAGCGGTAACATCCAAGAGACCCAGTACTTC,-,-,TRBJ2-5,TRBV5-1
CASSLGAGTQYF,TGTGCCAGCAGCTTAGGGGCTGGTACGCAGTATTTT,-,-,TRBJ2-3,TRBV7-2
CASSIPSGPAYEQYF,TGCGCCAGCAGCATCCCCTCTGGTCCGGCCTACGAGCAGTACTTC,-,-,TRBJ2-7,TRBV5-1
CASSRRQAKNIQYF,TGTGCCAGCAGTCGCCGACAAGCCAAAAACATTCAGTACTTC,-,-,TRBJ2-4,TRBV28
CASSLALSGVVGTDTQYF,TGCGCCAGCAGCTTGGCCCTCTCGGGTGTTGTGGGCACAGATACGCAGTATTTT,-,-,TRBJ2-3,TRBV5-1
CASSLGQSTDTQYF,TGTGCCAGCAGCTTAGGGCAGAGCACAGATACGCAGTATTTT,few,-,TRBJ2-3,TRBV7-9
CASSQLYRGYNEQFF,TGCGCCAGCAGCCAATTGTACAGGGGCTACAATGAGCAGTTCTTC,once,TRBD1,TRBJ2-1,TRBV4-1
CASSLDQTGGYEKLFF,TGTGCCAGCAGCTTGGACCAGACAGGGGGGTATGAAAAACTGTTTTTT,-,TRBD1,TRBJ1-4,TRBV11-2
CAWSPSYEQFF,TGTGCCTGGAGTCCGTCCTATGAGCAGTTCTTC,-,-,TRBJ2-1,TRBV30
CASSQVQAGVPYEQYF,TGCGCCAGCAGCCAAGTCCAAGCGGGAGTCCCCTACGAGCAGTACTTC,-,TRBD2,TRBJ2-7,TRBV4-1
CASSYRGVGISYEQYF,TGTGCCAGCAGTTACCGGGGGGTTGGGATTTCCTACGAGCAGTACTTC,once,TRBD2,TRBJ2-7,TRBV6-5
CASSPLADNQPQHF,TGTGCCAGCTCACCACTGGCAGACAATCAGCCCCAGCATTTT,-,-,TRBJ1-5,TRBV18
CSARLNGYTF,TGCAGTGCTCGGTTGAATGGCTACACCTTC,-,-,TRBJ1-2,TRBV20-1
CASSEKRWTSGQETQYF,TGTGCCAGCAGTGAAAAGCGCTGGACTAGCGGACAAGAGACCCAGTACTTC,-,TRBD2,TRBJ2-5,TRBV6-1
CASSLGDSNSPLHF,TGCGCCAGCAGCTTGGGGGACAGTAATTCACCCCTCCACTTT,once,TRBD1,TRBJ1-6,TRBV5-1
CASSPPLRQAKGTEAFF,TGTGCCAGCAGCCCCCCACTTCGACAGGCTAAAGGTACTGAAGCTTTCTTT,few,-,TRBJ1-1,TRBV11-3
CASSSRTGTEAFF,TGTGCCAGCAGTTCGAGGACAGGGACTGAAGCTTTCTTT,-,TRBD1,TRBJ1-1,TRBV6-6